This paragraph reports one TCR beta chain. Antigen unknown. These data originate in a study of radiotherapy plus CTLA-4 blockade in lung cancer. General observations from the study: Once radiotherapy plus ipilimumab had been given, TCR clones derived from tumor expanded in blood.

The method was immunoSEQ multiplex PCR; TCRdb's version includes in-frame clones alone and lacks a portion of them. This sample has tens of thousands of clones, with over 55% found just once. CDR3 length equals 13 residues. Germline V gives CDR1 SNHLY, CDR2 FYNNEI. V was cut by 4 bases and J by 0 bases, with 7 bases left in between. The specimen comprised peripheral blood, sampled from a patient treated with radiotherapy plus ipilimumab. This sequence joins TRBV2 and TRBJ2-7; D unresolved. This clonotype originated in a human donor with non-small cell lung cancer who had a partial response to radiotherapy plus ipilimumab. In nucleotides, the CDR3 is TGTGCCAGCAGTGTTCCAGTCTCCTACGAGCAGTACTTC. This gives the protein CASSVPVSYEQYF.